This T cell receptor beta chain stems from a study of blood T cell repertoires in COVID-19. Study context: Spain, Italy and the United States supplied samples that represented acute and convalescent COVID-19. T cells, B-cell-depleted T cells, or PBMCs supplied cDNA or gDNA.

This CDR3 contains 15 residues. In germline, CDR1 is SGHNT, CDR2 YYREEE (reference sequence). The V gene end was trimmed by 5 bases and the J gene end by 1 base; junction bases not matched to a gene: 5. As originally analysed: Counts of nucleated cells, estimated from reference gene primer amplification, were obtained. Libraries were prepared by immunoSEQ multiplex PCR; TCRdb keeps only in-frame clonotypes and omits some of them. The V and J calls and the clone size are those of that table, but D and trimming were determined from the DNA. In the table there are over 75,000 clones, roughly 88% of which are singletons.

The chain has TRBV5-4 and TRBJ2-7; 11 positions match TRBD1. The sequence was obtained from a woman aged 80 or over with active or convalescent COVID-19. The sample consisted of peripheral blood. CDR3 loop: CASSKGQGVSYEQYF. CDR3 nucleotides: TGTGCCAGCAGTAAGGGACAGGGGGTATCCTACGAGCAGTACTTC. Complete variable domain (other parts from reference TRBV5-4 and TRBJ2-7): ETGVTQSPTHLIKTRGQQVTLRCSSQSGHNTVSWYQQALGQGPQFIFQYYREEENGRGNFPPRFSGLQFPNYSSELNVNALELDDSALYLCASSKGQGVSYEQYFGPGTRLTVT.